This entry lists 27 T cell receptor beta chains sequenced from one sample in a study of shared clonotypes between healthy human individuals. Sequencing was performed with immunoSEQ multiplex PCR; in TCRdb, only in-frame clones are kept and a portion is missing. The repertoire holds roughly 1 million clones, with more than 65% as singletons. The specimen sequenced was memory CD4+ T cells sorted from blood. Subset defined: CD45RA-negative fraction. These receptors originate from a young man in good health.

This chain links TRBV7-2 with TRBJ2-7, with TRBD2 matching over 11 bases. The CDR3 length is 15 residues. J lost 7 bases, V lost 5 bases, and 10 bases had no gene match. CDR1 and CDR2 from the germline V gene are SGHTA and FQGNSA. This CDR3 is CASSLRLAGQGEQYF. CDR3 nucleotides: TGTGCCAGCAGCCTACGACTAGCGGGGCAGGGAGAGCAGTACTTC. The variable domain in full, with the rest retrieved from reference TRBV7-2 and TRBJ2-7, is GAGVSQSPSNKVTEKGKDVELRCDPISGHTALYWYRQSLGQGLEFLIYFQGNSAPDKSGLPSDRFSAERTGGSVSTLTIQRTQQEDSAVYLCASSLRLAGQGEQYFGPGTRLTVT.

V usage is TRBV19 and J usage is TRBJ1-5, with TRBD1 matching over 8 bases. With 4 bases clipped from V and 2 bases from J, the junction kept 4 bases outside the gene matches. Germline V gene lookup returns CDR1 LNHDA and CDR2 SQIVND (reference sequence). CDR3 length: 15 amino acids. The CDR3 DNA sequence: TGTGCCAGTAGTAGGGAGGACAGGGGCAATCAGCCCCAGCATTTT. Its protein product is CASSREDRGNQPQHF.

The rearrangement links TRBV14 to TRBJ1-2, with D unclear. The CDR3 spans 13 residues. The V and J ends lost 0 bases and 4 bases respectively, with 6 bases between them. Germline V gives CDR1 SGHDN, CDR2 FVKESK. In DNA, the CDR3 is TGTGCCAGCAGCCAAGATAGGATCTATGGCTACACCTTC. Translating it yields CASSQDRIYGYTF.

The V and J genes are TRBV6-4 and TRBJ1-6, with D unresolved. Germline values: CDR1 MRHNA, CDR2 SNTAGT. Trimming pared 11 bases from V and 0 bases from J, leaving 17 bases between. The CDR3 runs 16 residues. In DNA form, the CDR3 reads TGTGCCGGACCTCTAGGCCCCAGCTCCTATAATTCACCCCTCCACTTT. Encoded protein: CAGPLGPSSYNSPLHF.

The chain couples TRBV14 to TRBJ2-7, with 12 bases aligning to TRBD1. Germline trimming cut 8 bases from V and 6 bases from J; bases unmatched to any gene: 2. Per germline, CDR1 SGHDN and CDR2 FVKESK. The CDR3 runs 12 residues. As DNA, the CDR3 is TGTGCCAGCCGGGACAGGGGGCTCGAGCAGTACTTC. It codes for CASRDRGLEQYF. The full variable domain, with the rest looked up from reference TRBV14 and TRBJ2-7, is EAGVTQFPSHSVIEKGQTVTLRCDPISGHDNLYWYRRVMGKEIKFLLHFVKESKQDESGMPNNRFLAERTGGTYSTLKVQPAELEDSGVYFCASRDRGLEQYFGPGTRLTVT.

The CDR3 sequence: CASSELAPAGTDTQYF. CDR3 bases: TGTGCCAGCAGTGAATTAGCGCCGGCTGGCACAGATACGCAGTATTTT. This sequence joins TRBV2 and TRBJ2-3; perhaps TRBD2 as D (5 bases). In germline, CDR1 is SNHLY, CDR2 FYNNEI. V was cut by 2 bases and J by 1 base, with 13 bases left in between. The CDR3 loop spans 16 amino acids.

The CDR3, as DNA: TGTGCCAGCAGTGAGGTCCGGGCTGGAAACACCATATATTTT. This codes for CASSEVRAGNTIYF. V gene TRBV2 combines with J gene TRBJ1-3; D gene unclear. CDR1 is SNHLY, CDR2 FYNNEI, per germline. The CDR3 spans 14 residues. V was trimmed by 3 bases and J by 2 bases, leaving 8 bases between them.

The table lists this clone with a few counts. Other DNA sequences in this sample translate to the same CDR3. The J gene is TRBJ1-6, the V gene TRBV19; D ambiguous. V lost 3 bases, J lost 10 bases, and 13 bases lay in between. The CDR3 sequence is 14 residues long. Germline V gene data show CDR1 as LNHDA and CDR2 as SQIVND (reference sequence). The CDR3 DNA reads as TGTGCCAGTAGTATTGGAGGCGGGGTCTCACCCCTCCACTTT. This sequence encodes CASSIGGGVSPLHF.

V is TRBV7-2 and J is TRBJ1-1, with D unclear. The CDR3 totals 11 residues. Germline V gives CDR1 SGHTA, CDR2 FQGNSA. The V end lost 4 bases, the J end lost 11 bases, and 11 bases lay between the germline ends. CDR3 DNA sequence: TGTGCCAGCAGCTCTAAGGTTGGCGCTTTCTTT. The encoded protein is CASSSKVGAFF.

This sequence joins TRBV6-6 and TRBJ2-7; D is unresolved. The germline CDR1 and CDR2 sequences are MNHNY and SVGAGI (reference sequence). Trimming took 4 bases from V and 2 from J, leaving 12 bases between them. This CDR3 comprises 14 residues. CDR3 in amino acids: CASSSFGVAYEQYF. The CDR3 DNA reads as TGTGCCAGCAGTTCTTTTGGTGTTGCCTACGAGCAGTACTTC.

This clone was detected a few times. The chain has TRBV5-6 and TRBJ1-5, with TRBD1 matching over 8 bases. V gave up 5 bases and J gave up 3 bases; unmatched junction bases: 4. Germline V gene lookup returns CDR1 SGHDT and CDR2 YYEEEE. The CDR3 sequence is 14 residues long. The CDR3 sequence: CASSRTGNNQPQHF. The DNA for the CDR3 is TGTGCCAGCAGTCGGACAGGGAACAATCAGCCCCAGCATTTT. Filled out from reference TRBV5-6 and TRBJ1-5, the complete variable domain reads DAGVTQSPTHLIKTRGQQVTLRCSPKSGHDTVSWYQQALGQGPQFIFQYYEEEERQRGNFPDRFSGHQFPNYSSELNVNALLLGDSALYLCASSRTGNNQPQHFGDGTRLSIL.

This rearrangement joins TRBV6-4 to TRBJ2-5; D may be TRBD2 (7 bases). The CDR3 runs 13 residues. V lost 3 bases and J 11 bases, leaving 16 bases between the germline ends. From germline, CDR1 is MRHNA and CDR2 SNTAGT. The CDR3 is CASSESSGTTQYF. The CDR3 coding sequence is TGTGCCAGCAGTGAATCCAGCGGGACAACGCAGTACTTC.

J is TRBJ1-2 and V is TRBV20-1, with no clear D. The length of the CDR3 is 11 residues. The germline V gene has CDR1 DFQATT and CDR2 SNEGSKA (reference sequence). Trimming took off 3 bases at V and 3 bases at J, with 5 bases between the two ends. CDR3 sequence reads: CSARVDYGYTF. As DNA, the CDR3 is TGCAGTGCTAGGGTGGACTATGGCTACACCTTC.

To note about this clone: In the same sample, other DNA sequences code for this CDR3. The V gene is TRBV18, the J gene TRBJ2-3; no definite D call. V was cut by 3 bases and J by 6 bases, with 7 bases left in between. CDR1 and CDR2 (germline): KGHSH, LQKENI. The CDR3 totals 12 residues. CDR3 coding DNA: TGTGCCAGCTCACCCAAGGCCGATACGCAGTATTTT. Its protein product is CASSPKADTQYF.

The J gene is TRBJ1-2, the V gene TRBV6-1; tentatively, D is TRBD1 (5 bases). V was shortened by 5 bases and J by 5 bases, with 15 bases between the two germline ends. Germline CDR1 reads MNHNS; CDR2 reads SASEGT. This CDR3 has 14 residues. The CDR3 coding sequence is TGTGCCAGCAGTCGGGACGGAGGAGAGTATGGCTACACCTTC. Translating gives CASSRDGGEYGYTF.

The chain links TRBV7-9 to TRBJ1-6, with D perhaps matching TRBD1 (5 bases). The V gene lost 10 bases and the J gene lost 6 bases, with 16 bases spanning the gap. This CDR3 spans 14 amino acids. CDR1 and CDR2 (germline): SEHNR, FQNEAQ (reference sequence). The DNA for the CDR3 is TGTGCCACCACTTTGGGGGGGAGTAATTCACCCCTCCACTTT. Translating gives CATTLGGSNSPLHF. The whole variable domain, remainder taken from reference TRBV7-9 and TRBJ1-6, is DTGVSQNPRHKITKRGQNVTFRCDPISEHNRLYWYRQTLGQGPEFLTYFQNEAQLEKSRLLSDRFSAERPKGSFSTLEIQRTEQGDSAMYLCATTLGGSNSPLHFGNGTRLTVT.

This clone was seen only once. The chain couples TRBV6-1 to TRBJ1-4; maybe TRBD1 (5 bases). The CDR3 is 13 amino acids. V was trimmed by 5 bases and J by 7 bases, leaving 11 bases between them. Looked up from germline, CDR1 is MNHNS and CDR2 is SASEGT. The CDR3 is CASSYQGGEKLFF. CDR3 sequence (DNA): TGTGCCAGCAGTTATCAGGGAGGTGAAAAACTGTTTTTT.

V usage is TRBV25-1 and J usage is TRBJ1-6; 10 nucleotides agree with TRBD1. This CDR3 contains 15 residues. Germline lookup yields CDR1 MGHDK and CDR2 SYGVNS. Trimming cost V 5 bases and J 6 bases; bases outside gene matches: 4. DNA of the CDR3: TGTGCCAGCAGTTTCCGGGACAGGGGTAATTCACCCCTCCACTTT. Its protein is CASSFRDRGNSPLHF.

The rearrangement links TRBV2 to TRBJ2-3; D not resolved. The germline V gene has CDR1 SNHLY and CDR2 FYNNEI. Trimming shortened V by 7 bases and J by 4 bases, and 9 bases separated the two germline ends. The CDR3 spans 12 residues. This CDR3 reads CASKGDPDTQYF. In nucleotides, the CDR3 is TGTGCCAGCAAAGGCGACCCAGATACGCAGTATTTT.

This clone was counted only a few times. The chain uses TRBV18 and TRBJ1-4; D possibly corresponds to TRBD1 (5 bases). The CDR3 length is 15 residues. Germline values: CDR1 KGHSH, CDR2 LQKENI. Trimming cost V 1 base and J 7 bases, with 13 bases left between them. CDR3 sequence reads: CASSPRGVSSEKLFF. CDR3 bases: TGTGCCAGCTCACCACGGGGGGTATCAAGTGAAAAACTGTTTTTT.

The V gene is TRBV6-6, the J gene TRBJ2-5; 13 nucleotides match TRBD2. From germline, CDR1 is MNHNY and CDR2 SVGAGI (reference sequence). With V trimmed by 2 bases and J by 4 bases, 4 bases remained unmatched. The CDR3 is 16 amino acids. The CDR3 nucleotides are TGTGCCAGCAGTTACAGTCGACTAGCGGGAGGAGAGACCCAGTACTTC. Translating it yields CASSYSRLAGGETQYF.

This clone was recorded at least ten times. The chain carries TRBV7-9 and TRBJ1-4; 8 bases match TRBD1. The germline gives CDR1 SEHNR, CDR2 FQNEAQ (reference sequence). V was pared by 7 bases and J by 4 bases, with 11 bases of the junction left unmatched. The CDR3 is 16 residues long. The CDR3 DNA follows: TGTGCCAGCACCACCATTACAGGGGGGATTAATGAAAAACTGTTTTTT. It specifies CASTTITGGINEKLFF.

The gene calls are TRBV28 and TRBJ1-2, with 7 positions matching TRBD1. This CDR3 has 14 amino acids. Per germline, CDR1 MDHEN and CDR2 SYDVKM. The trim removed 6 bases at V and 2 bases at J, leaving 6 bases unmatched. Written as DNA, the CDR3 is TGTGCCAGCAGCCCCAGGGGGTTGAACTATGGCTACACCTTC. It codes for CASSPRGLNYGYTF.

The chain links TRBV7-2 to TRBJ2-7; D is unclear. Per germline, CDR1 SGHTA and CDR2 FQGNSA. Trimming took 4 bases from V and 6 from J, leaving 16 bases between them. This CDR3 is built from 14 residues. CDR3 in amino acids: CASSSELDHREQYF. For the CDR3, the DNA is TGTGCCAGCAGCTCCGAGCTGGACCATCGCGAGCAGTACTTC.

V usage is TRBV6-5 and J usage is TRBJ1-1, with 9 bases matching TRBD1. V dropped 6 bases and J dropped 5; count of bases not matched to a gene: 7. In germline, CDR1 is MNHEY, CDR2 SVGAGI. The CDR3 is 14 amino acids. The CDR3 protein is CASRLTGGATEAFF. The CDR3 coding sequence is TGTGCCAGCAGGTTAACAGGGGGCGCGACTGAAGCTTTCTTT.

V and J are TRBV7-8 and TRBJ2-1; 13 nucleotides align to TRBD2. The CDR3 covers 14 residues. Germline V gives CDR1 SGHVS, CDR2 FQNEAQ. J was trimmed by 7 bases and V by 3 bases; bases with no gene match: 0. The CDR3 region is CASSLTSGRNEQFF. Written as DNA, the CDR3 is TGTGCCAGCAGCTTGACTAGCGGGAGGAATGAGCAGTTCTTC.

This rearrangement joins TRBV7-9 to TRBJ2-7, with 9 bases matching TRBD1. The ends lost 5 bases at V and 5 bases at J; junction bases unmatched: 4. This CDR3 comprises 13 residues. The germline CDR1 and CDR2 sequences are SEHNR and FQNEAQ (reference sequence). CDR3 loop: CASSGQGKNEQYF. CDR3 DNA sequence: TGTGCCAGCAGCGGACAGGGGAAAAACGAGCAGTACTTC.